The clone carrying this TCR beta chain was seen more than once but under ten times. Researchers took RNA transcripts and amplified TCR beta CDR3 regions from them. The workflow started with a first-round RT-PCR run with HTBI primers and then moved on to a second-round multiplex PCR. Each CDR3 protein is one row after TCRdb ran MiXCR on the multiplex PCR reads. The sample has roughly 410,000 distinct CDR3 sequences; about 16% are singletons. This sample was taken from a study of Graves' ophthalmopathy and Graves' hyperthyroidism. Sequenced material: peripheral blood. This TCR came from a woman younger than 30 with stable Graves' hyperthyroidism.

CDR3 in amino acids: CASSPRFSGNTIYF. Here the CDR3 DNA reads TGTGCCAGCAGCCCCAGGTTCTCTGGAAACACCATATATTTT. The J gene is TRBJ1-3, the V gene TRBV2; D is uncertain. V dropped 6 bases and J dropped 0 bases, with 9 bases sitting between them. The CDR3 spans 14 residues. Germline V gene lookup returns CDR1 SNHLY and CDR2 FYNNEI.